Below, 21 T cell receptor beta chains from the same sample are listed, as sequenced in a study of beta chain features in type 1 diabetes (dated by TCRdb to the late 2010s). Here is what the overall study found, with its caveats: Type 1 diabetes patients showed a moderate but significant shortening of TCRB CDR3 length in all four CD4+ subsets.

Their cognate antigens are unknown. Preparation of the library involved the immunoSEQ multiplex PCR assay. The entire amount of isolated RNA was reverse transcribed using the High Capacity cDNA Reverse Transcription Kit, so the sequenced TCRB transcripts were expressed ones. TCRdb's version of the immuneACCESS table is confined to in-frame rearrangements and falls short of the full clone set. An unresolved V gene accounts for under half of the shortfall where checked; the remainder is of unknown origin. Across this sample there are 20,000 to 25,000 clones, with about 71% seen only once. The ten largest clonotypes hold roughly 1.2% of the sample. Specimen: stem cell memory CD4+ T cells from blood. This specimen's cell subset or site label, per the study, means: stem cell-like memory CD4+ T cells. Receptor source: a woman aged 40-49 years with type 1 diabetes.

The chain carries TRBV29-1 and TRBJ1-5; D call uncertain. CDR3 size: 13 residues. Germline V gives CDR1 SQVTM, CDR2 ANQGSEA. Between the trimmed V and J ends, which lost 2 bases and 5 bases, there was a span of 10 bases. The CDR3 here is CSVEYGFDQPQHF. The CDR3 DNA reads as TGCAGCGTTGAATACGGGTTCGATCAGCCCCAGCATTTT.

The chain is built from TRBV5-1 and TRBJ2-1, with a weak D call TRBD2 (7 bases). This CDR3 region has 15 residues. Germline loops: CDR1 SGHRS, CDR2 YFSETQ. V was shortened by 4 bases and J by 9 bases, with 20 bases between the two germline ends. The CDR3 DNA is TGCGCCAGCAGCCTTCTGGGGGGGGCCGAATCTGAGCAGTTCTTC. Translated, it gives CASSLLGGAESEQFF.

V gene TRBV4-3 combines with J gene TRBJ2-3, with TRBD2 matching over 12 bases. CDR1 and CDR2 (germline): LGHNA, YSLEER. V lost 4 bases, J lost 3 bases, and 5 bases stayed unmatched. The CDR3 is 16 residues long. The CDR3 DNA reads TGCGCCAGCAGCCCGGCACTAGCGGGAGGAACAGATACGCAGTATTTT. This encodes CASSPALAGGTDTQYF.

The V call is TRBV27, the J call TRBJ2-3, with TRBD2 matching 8 bases. Unmatched junction bases numbered 6, after V lost 0 bases and J lost 4 bases. The CDR3 is 16 residues long. CDR1 is MNHEY, CDR2 SMNVEV, per germline (reference sequence). The CDR3 is CASSLSTGGPADTQYF. DNA for the CDR3: TGTGCCAGCAGTTTATCAACGGGAGGGCCAGCAGATACGCAGTATTTT.

The CDR3 loop is CASREGQSYYGYTF. The CDR3 DNA reads TGTGCCAGCAGGGAAGGACAGTCTTACTATGGCTACACCTTC. The chain uses TRBV7-2 and TRBJ1-2, with D possibly matching TRBD1 (6 bases). Germline values: CDR1 SGHTA, CDR2 FQGNSA. This CDR3 comprises 14 residues. Trimming took 6 bases from V and 3 from J, leaving 14 bases between them.

This clone showed up just a few times. The genes are TRBV4-2 and TRBJ1-2, with TRBD1 matching over 9 bases. CDR3 length: 14 amino acids. V gave up 4 bases and J gave up 6 bases; unmatched junction bases: 6. The germline V gene has CDR1 LGHNA and CDR2 YNFKEQ. The CDR3 reads CASSPMTGGNGYTF. CDR3 sequence (DNA): TGTGCCAGCAGCCCTATGACAGGGGGGAATGGCTACACCTTC.

The V call is TRBV28, the J call TRBJ2-7; the D is unclear. Between the trimmed V and J ends, which lost 8 bases and 7 bases, there was a span of 9 bases. The CDR3 covers 10 residues. CDR1 is MDHEN and CDR2 is SYDVKM in the germline V gene. As DNA, the CDR3 is TGTGCCAGCGGCCCGAGGGAGCAGTACTTC. This gives the protein CASGPREQYF.

This chain joins TRBV28 and TRBJ1-2; no clear D. The germline CDR1 and CDR2 sequences are MDHEN and SYDVKM. Deletions cut 8 bases from V and 1 base from J, with 11 bases between. The CDR3 runs to 13 residues. CDR3 protein: CASCLSGNYGYTF. CDR3 nucleotides: TGTGCCAGCTGCCTTTCGGGTAACTATGGCTACACCTTC.

This rearrangement joins TRBV4-3 to TRBJ2-5; 8 bases agree with TRBD2. Germline V gene data show CDR1 as LGHNA and CDR2 as YSLEER. The CDR3 spans 16 residues. Trimming at V came to 0 bases and at J to 5 bases, leaving 8 bases not matched to a gene. In nucleotides, the CDR3 is TGCGCCAGCAGCCAAGATGTCGGGACTAGGGGGGAGACCCAGTACTTC. It translates to CASSQDVGTRGETQYF.

This clone was seen a few times. The J gene is TRBJ2-1, the V gene TRBV10-3; 8 nucleotides align to TRBD2. Germline loops: CDR1 ENHRY, CDR2 SYGVKD. With 6 bases clipped from V and 0 bases from J, the junction kept 7 bases outside the gene matches. The length of the CDR3 is 16 residues. The DNA of the CDR3 is TGTGCCATCAGCCCCACTAGCGGAAGCTCCTACAATGAGCAGTTCTTC. Protein: CAISPTSGSSYNEQFF.

The V and J genes are TRBV5-1 and TRBJ2-7, with 9 bases lining up with TRBD1. CDR1 SGHRS and CDR2 YFSETQ come from the germline V gene. The CDR3 loop spans 14 amino acids. J lost 5 bases, V lost 4 bases, and 7 bases had no gene match. CDR3 nucleotides: TGCGCCAGCAGCCCCGGGACAGGGAGGAACGAGCAGTACTTC. Translated, it gives CASSPGTGRNEQYF.

The V and J genes are TRBV29-1 and TRBJ2-7, with TRBD1 matching 8 bases. The CDR3 contains 13 residues. Losses at the gene ends were 7 bases for V and 3 bases for J; bases not matched to a gene: 8. CDR1 is SQVTM, CDR2 ANQGSEA, per germline. The CDR3 DNA reads TGCAGCGGTGGGGGACAGGCGGACTACGAGCAGTACTTC. Its protein product is CSGGGQADYEQYF.

The CDR3 bases are TGTGCCAGCAGCCGGGGACAGGGAAGTATCTACGAGCAGTACTTC. It specifies CASSRGQGSIYEQYF. This chain connects TRBV7-9 to TRBJ2-7, with 9 bases matching TRBD1. This CDR3 has 15 residues. Germline trimming cut 5 bases from V and 3 bases from J; bases unmatched to any gene: 8. The V gene's germline CDR1 is SEHNR and CDR2 FQNEAQ (reference sequence).

The chain has TRBV5-1 and TRBJ2-2, with D possibly TRBD1 on 6 matching bases. The CDR3 runs 13 residues. Germline values: CDR1 SGHRS, CDR2 YFSETQ. The V and J ends lost 1 base and 7 bases respectively, with 8 bases between them. The CDR3 spells CASSLTGNGELFF. The DNA for the CDR3 is TGCGCCAGCAGCTTGACAGGGAACGGGGAGCTGTTTTTT.

This clone has just a few counts. V is TRBV30 and J is TRBJ1-1; 8 bases line up with TRBD1. Unmatched junction bases numbered 4, after V lost 5 bases and J lost 5 bases. This CDR3 region has 12 residues. CDR1 GTSNPN and CDR2 SVGIG come from the germline V gene (reference sequence). The CDR3 DNA sequence: TGTGCCTGGGGACAGGGTCGAACTGAAGCTTTCTTT. Translating gives CAWGQGRTEAFF.

The J gene is TRBJ2-1, the V gene TRBV6-6; 14 bases are shared with TRBD2. Germline lookup yields CDR1 MNHNY and CDR2 SVGAGI (reference sequence). CDR3 length: 15 residues. The V segment lost 6 bases and the J segment 10 bases; nucleotides outside the gene matches: 8. This CDR3 reads CASSLTSGRAQEQFF. The DNA for the CDR3 is TGTGCCAGCAGCTTGACTAGCGGGAGGGCCCAAGAGCAGTTCTTC.

There are a few counts of this clone. This sequence joins TRBV10-3 and TRBJ1-1, with 10 bases identical to TRBD1. The CDR3 sequence is 15 residues long. J was trimmed by 1 base and V by 4 bases; bases with no gene match: 3. In germline, CDR1 is ENHRY, CDR2 SYGVKD. CDR3 coding DNA: TGTGCCATCAGTGTGGGGGACAGGGGGAACACTGAAGCTTTCTTT. Translating gives CAISVGDRGNTEAFF.

The V and J genes are TRBV19 and TRBJ1-2; TRBD1 aligns across 7 bases. J gave up 4 bases and V 3 bases, and 5 bases lay outside the gene matches. This CDR3 has 14 residues. Germline values: CDR1 LNHDA, CDR2 SQIVND (reference sequence). The CDR3 is CASSITGASYGYTF. As DNA, the CDR3 is TGTGCCAGTAGTATCACAGGGGCGAGCTATGGCTACACCTTC.

The chain employs TRBV27 and TRBJ1-5; 9 positions match TRBD1. J lost 6 bases, V lost 3 bases, and 15 bases had no gene match. This CDR3 is 18 amino acids long. Germline CDR1 reads MNHEY; CDR2 reads SMNVEV (reference sequence). CDR3 region: CASSFGQGKGARIQPQHF. The DNA for the CDR3 is TGTGCCAGCAGTTTCGGACAGGGGAAAGGCGCGCGTATTCAGCCCCAGCATTTT.

The J gene is TRBJ1-1, the V gene TRBV30; maybe TRBD1 (5 bases). Germline V CDR1 and CDR2: GTSNPN, SVGIG (reference sequence). The CDR3 sequence is 14 residues long. V was cut by 5 bases and J by 0 bases, with 13 bases left in between. For the CDR3, the DNA is TGTGCCTGGGGTCTCAGGGCGATGAACACTGAAGCTTTCTTT. Translated: CAWGLRAMNTEAFF.

The chain uses TRBV6-5 and TRBJ1-1; a possible D gene is TRBD1 (6 bases). Trimming removed 5 bases at V and 3 bases at J, with 10 bases between. CDR1 is MNHEY and CDR2 is SVGAGI in the germline V gene. This CDR3 has 13 residues. The CDR3: CASSRQEDTEAFF. CDR3 DNA: TGTGCCAGCAGTCGACAGGAGGACACTGAAGCTTTCTTT.